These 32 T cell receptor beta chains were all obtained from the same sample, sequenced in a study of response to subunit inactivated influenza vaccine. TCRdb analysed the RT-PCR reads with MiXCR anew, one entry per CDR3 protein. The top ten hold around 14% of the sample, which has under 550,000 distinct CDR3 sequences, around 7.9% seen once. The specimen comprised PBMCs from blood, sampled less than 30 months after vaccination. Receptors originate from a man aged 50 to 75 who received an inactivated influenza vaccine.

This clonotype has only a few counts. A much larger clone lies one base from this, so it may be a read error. CDR3 loop: CASSQYTEAFF. The DNA for the CDR3 is TGTGCCAGCAGTCAGTACACTGAAGCTTTCTTT. The chain uses TRBV6-2 or TRBV6-3 and TRBJ1-1; no definite D call. The CDR3 is made up of 11 amino acids. Germline V lookup: CDR1 MNHEY, CDR2 SVGEGT. Between the trimmed V and J ends, which lost 5 bases and 3 bases, there was a span of 4 bases.

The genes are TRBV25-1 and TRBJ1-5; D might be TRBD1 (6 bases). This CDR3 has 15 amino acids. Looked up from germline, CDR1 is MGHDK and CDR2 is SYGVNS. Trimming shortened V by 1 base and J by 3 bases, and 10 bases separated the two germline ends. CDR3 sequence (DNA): TGTGCCAGCAGTGAATCCAGGGGATTCAATCAGCCCCAGCATTTT. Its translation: CASSESRGFNQPQHF. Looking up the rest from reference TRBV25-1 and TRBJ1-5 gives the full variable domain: EADIYQTPRYLVIGTGKKITLECSQTMGHDKMYWYQQDPGMELHLIHYSYGVNSTEKGDLSSESTVSRIRTEHFPLTLESARPSHTSQYLCASSESRGFNQPQHFGDGTRLSIL.

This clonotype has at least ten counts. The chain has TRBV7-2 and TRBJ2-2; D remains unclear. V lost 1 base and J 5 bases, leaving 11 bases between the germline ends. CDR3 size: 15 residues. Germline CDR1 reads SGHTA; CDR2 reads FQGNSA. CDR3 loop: CASSLGWVGTGELFF. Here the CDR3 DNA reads TGTGCCAGCAGCTTAGGATGGGTTGGTACCGGGGAGCTGTTTTTT. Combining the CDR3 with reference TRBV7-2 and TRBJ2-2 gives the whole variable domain GAGVSQSPSNKVTEKGKDVELRCDPISGHTALYWYRQSLGQGLEFLIYFQGNSAPDKSGLPSDRFSAERTGGSVSTLTIQRTQQEDSAVYLCASSLGWVGTGELFFGEGSRLTVL.

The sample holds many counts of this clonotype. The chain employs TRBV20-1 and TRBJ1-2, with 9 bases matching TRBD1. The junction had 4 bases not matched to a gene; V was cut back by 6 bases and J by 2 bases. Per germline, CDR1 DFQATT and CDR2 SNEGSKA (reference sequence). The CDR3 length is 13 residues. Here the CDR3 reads CSAGQGMNYGYTF. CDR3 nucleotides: TGCAGTGCCGGACAGGGGATGAACTATGGCTACACCTTC.

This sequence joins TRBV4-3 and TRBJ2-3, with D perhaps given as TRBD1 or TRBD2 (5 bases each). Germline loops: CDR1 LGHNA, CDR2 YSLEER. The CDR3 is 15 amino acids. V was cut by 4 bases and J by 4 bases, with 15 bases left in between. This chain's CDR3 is CASSLQGRGADTQYF. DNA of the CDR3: TGCGCCAGCAGCCTACAAGGCCGAGGGGCAGATACGCAGTATTTT.

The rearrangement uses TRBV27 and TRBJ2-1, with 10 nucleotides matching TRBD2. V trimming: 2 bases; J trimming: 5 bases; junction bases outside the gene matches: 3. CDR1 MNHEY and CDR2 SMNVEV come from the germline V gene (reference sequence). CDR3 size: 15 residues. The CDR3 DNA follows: TGTGCCAGCAGTTTACTAGCGGGGGCGAACAATGAGCAGTTCTTC. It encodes CASSLLAGANNEQFF.

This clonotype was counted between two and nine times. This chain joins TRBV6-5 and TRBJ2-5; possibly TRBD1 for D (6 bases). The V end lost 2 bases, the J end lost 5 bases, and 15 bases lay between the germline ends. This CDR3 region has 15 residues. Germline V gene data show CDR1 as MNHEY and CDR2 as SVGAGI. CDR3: CASSYGPSRGETQYF. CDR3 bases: TGTGCCAGCAGTTACGGGCCATCAAGGGGGGAGACCCAGTACTTC.

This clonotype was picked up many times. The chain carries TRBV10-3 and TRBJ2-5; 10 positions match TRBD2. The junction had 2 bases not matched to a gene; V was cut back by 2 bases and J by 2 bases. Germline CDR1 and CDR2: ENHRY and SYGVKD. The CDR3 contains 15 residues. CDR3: CAISEVAGGQETQYF. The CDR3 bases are TGTGCCATCAGTGAGGTAGCGGGGGGACAAGAGACCCAGTACTTC.

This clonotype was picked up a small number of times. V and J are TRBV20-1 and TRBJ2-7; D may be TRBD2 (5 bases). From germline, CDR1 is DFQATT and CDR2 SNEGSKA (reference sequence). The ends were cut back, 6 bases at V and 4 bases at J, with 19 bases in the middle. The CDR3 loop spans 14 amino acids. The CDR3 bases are TGCAGTGCGGAGGCCCCCGGCAGGTTTTACGAGCAGTACTTC. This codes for CSAEAPGRFYEQYF.

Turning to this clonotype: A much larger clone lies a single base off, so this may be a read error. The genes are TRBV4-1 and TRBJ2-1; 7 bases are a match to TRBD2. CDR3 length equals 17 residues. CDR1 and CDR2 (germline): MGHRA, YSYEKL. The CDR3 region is CAISQEEVSGFYNEQFF. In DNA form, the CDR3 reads TGCGCCATCAGCCAAGAGGAAGTTAGCGGGTTCTACAATGAGCAGTTCTTC.

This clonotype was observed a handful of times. The CDR3 loop is CASRGNVGVYEQYF. The CDR3, as DNA: TGTGCCAGCAGAGGGAATGTGGGGGTTTACGAGCAGTACTTC. The rearrangement uses TRBV12-3 or TRBV12-4 and TRBJ2-7; D is perhaps TRBD1 or TRBD2 (5 bases each). The V gene lost 6 bases and the J gene lost 4 bases, with 16 bases spanning the gap. The CDR3 totals 14 residues.

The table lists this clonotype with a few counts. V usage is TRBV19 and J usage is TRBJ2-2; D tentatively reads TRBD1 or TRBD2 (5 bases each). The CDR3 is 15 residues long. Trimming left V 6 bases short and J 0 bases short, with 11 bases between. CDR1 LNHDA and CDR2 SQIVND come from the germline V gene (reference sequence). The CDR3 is CASRKPGPNTGELFF. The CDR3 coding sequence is TGTGCCAGTAGGAAACCGGGACCGAACACCGGGGAGCTGTTTTTT.

In DNA, the CDR3 is TGTGCCAGCAGTGACAGGTACCGCTCCTACGAGCAGTACTTC. This gives the protein CASSDRYRSYEQYF. The rearrangement joins TRBV27 to TRBJ2-7, with a weak D call TRBD1 (6 bases). The germline V gene has CDR1 MNHEY and CDR2 SMNVEV (reference sequence). V lost 5 bases and J lost 0, with 11 bases in between. The CDR3 is 14 residues long.

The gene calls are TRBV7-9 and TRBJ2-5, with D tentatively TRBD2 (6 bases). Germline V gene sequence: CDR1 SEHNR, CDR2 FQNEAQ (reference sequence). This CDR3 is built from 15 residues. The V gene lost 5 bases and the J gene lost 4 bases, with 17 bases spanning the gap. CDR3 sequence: CASSRDSKVGETQYF. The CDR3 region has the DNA TGTGCCAGCAGCCGGGACTCCAAGGTCGGAGAGACCCAGTACTTC.

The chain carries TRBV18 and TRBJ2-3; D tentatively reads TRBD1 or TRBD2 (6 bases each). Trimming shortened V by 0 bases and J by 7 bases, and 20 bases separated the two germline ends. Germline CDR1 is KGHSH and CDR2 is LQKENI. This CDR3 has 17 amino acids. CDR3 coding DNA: TGTGCCAGCTCACCACCATCGGGGGCCCATGGGGGATATACGCAGTATTTT. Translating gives CASSPPSGAHGGYTQYF. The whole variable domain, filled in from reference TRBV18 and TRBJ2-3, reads NAGVMQNPRHLVRRRGQEARLRCSPMKGHSHVYWYRQLPEEGLKFMVYLQKENIIDESGMPKERFSAEFPKEGPSILRIQQVVRGDSAAYFCASSPPSGAHGGYTQYFGPGTRLTVL.

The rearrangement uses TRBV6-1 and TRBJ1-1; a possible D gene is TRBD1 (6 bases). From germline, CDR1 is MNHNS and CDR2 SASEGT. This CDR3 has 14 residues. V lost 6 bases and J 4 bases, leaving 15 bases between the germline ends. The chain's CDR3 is CASRPRGRSTEAFF. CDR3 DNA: TGTGCCAGCAGACCCAGGGGTAGGAGCACTGAAGCTTTCTTT.

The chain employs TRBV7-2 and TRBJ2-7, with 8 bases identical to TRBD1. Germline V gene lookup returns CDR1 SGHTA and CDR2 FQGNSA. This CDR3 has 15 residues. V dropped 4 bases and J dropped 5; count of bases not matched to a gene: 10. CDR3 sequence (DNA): TGTGCCAGCAGCTCCCGGACAGGGATTACCCACGAGCAGTACTTC. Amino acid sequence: CASSSRTGITHEQYF. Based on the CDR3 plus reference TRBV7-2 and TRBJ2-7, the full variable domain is GAGVSQSPSNKVTEKGKDVELRCDPISGHTALYWYRQSLGQGLEFLIYFQGNSAPDKSGLPSDRFSAERTGGSVSTLTIQRTQQEDSAVYLCASSSRTGITHEQYFGPGTRLTVT.

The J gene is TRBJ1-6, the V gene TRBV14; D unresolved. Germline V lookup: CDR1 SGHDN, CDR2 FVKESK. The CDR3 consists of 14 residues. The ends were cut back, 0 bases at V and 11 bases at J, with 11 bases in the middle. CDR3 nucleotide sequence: TGTGCCAGCAGCCAAGAAAACCGCGGCGCACCCCTCCACTTT. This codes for CASSQENRGAPLHF.

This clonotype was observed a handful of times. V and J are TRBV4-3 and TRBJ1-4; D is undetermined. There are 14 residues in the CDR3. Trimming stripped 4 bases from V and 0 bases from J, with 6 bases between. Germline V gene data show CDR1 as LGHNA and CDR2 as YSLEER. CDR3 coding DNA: TGCGCCAGCAGCCGTGGGACAACTAATGAAAAACTGTTTTTT. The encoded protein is CASSRGTTNEKLFF.

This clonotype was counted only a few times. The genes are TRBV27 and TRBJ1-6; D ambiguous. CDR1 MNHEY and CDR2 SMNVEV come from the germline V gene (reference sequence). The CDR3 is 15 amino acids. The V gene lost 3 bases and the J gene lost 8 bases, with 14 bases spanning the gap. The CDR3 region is CASSLYRPRDSPLHF. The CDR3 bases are TGTGCCAGCAGTTTGTATAGACCTCGGGATTCACCCCTCCACTTT.

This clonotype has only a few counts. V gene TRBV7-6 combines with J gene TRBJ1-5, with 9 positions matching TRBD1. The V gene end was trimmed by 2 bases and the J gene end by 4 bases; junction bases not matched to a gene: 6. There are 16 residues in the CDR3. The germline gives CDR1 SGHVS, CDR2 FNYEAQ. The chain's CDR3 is CASSLTPGTGNQPQHF. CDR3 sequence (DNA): TGTGCCAGCAGCTTAACCCCCGGGACAGGGAATCAGCCCCAGCATTTT. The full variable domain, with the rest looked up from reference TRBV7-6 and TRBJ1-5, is GAGVSQSPRYKVTKRGQDVALRCDPISGHVSLYWYRQALGQGPEFLTYFNYEAQQDKSGLPNDRFSAERPEGSISTLTIQRTEQRDSAMYRCASSLTPGTGNQPQHFGDGTRLSIL.

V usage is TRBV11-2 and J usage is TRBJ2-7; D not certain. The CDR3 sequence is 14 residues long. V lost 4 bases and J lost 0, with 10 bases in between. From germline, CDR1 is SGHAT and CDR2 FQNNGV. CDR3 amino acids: CASSSLEVSYEQYF. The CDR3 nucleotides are TGTGCCAGCAGCTCCCTTGAAGTCTCCTACGAGCAGTACTTC.

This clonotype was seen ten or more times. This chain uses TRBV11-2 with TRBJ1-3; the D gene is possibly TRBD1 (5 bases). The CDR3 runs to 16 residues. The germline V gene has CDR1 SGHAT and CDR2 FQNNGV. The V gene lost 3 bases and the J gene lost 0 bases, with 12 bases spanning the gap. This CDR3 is CASSLGRVDSGNTIYF. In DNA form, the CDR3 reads TGTGCCAGCAGCTTGGGCAGGGTCGACTCTGGAAACACCATATATTTT.

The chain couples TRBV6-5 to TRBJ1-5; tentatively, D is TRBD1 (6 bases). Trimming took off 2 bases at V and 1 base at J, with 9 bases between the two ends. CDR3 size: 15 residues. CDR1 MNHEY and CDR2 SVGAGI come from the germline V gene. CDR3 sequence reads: CASSYGGASNQPQHF. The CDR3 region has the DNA TGTGCCAGCAGTTACGGGGGCGCGAGCAATCAGCCCCAGCATTTT.

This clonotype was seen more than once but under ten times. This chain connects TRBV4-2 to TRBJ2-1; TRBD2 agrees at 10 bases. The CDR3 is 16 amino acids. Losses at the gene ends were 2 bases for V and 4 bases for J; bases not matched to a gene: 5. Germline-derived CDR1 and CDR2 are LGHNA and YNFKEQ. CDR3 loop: CASSQTLAGAYNEQFF. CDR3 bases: TGTGCCAGCAGCCAAACCCTAGCGGGGGCTTACAATGAGCAGTTCTTC.

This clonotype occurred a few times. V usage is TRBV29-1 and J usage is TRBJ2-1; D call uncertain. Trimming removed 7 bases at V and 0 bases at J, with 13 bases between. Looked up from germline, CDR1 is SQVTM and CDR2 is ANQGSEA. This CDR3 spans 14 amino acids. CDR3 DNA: TGCAGCGCCGAGGCCTACCGCTCCTACAATGAGCAGTTCTTC. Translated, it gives CSAEAYRSYNEQFF.

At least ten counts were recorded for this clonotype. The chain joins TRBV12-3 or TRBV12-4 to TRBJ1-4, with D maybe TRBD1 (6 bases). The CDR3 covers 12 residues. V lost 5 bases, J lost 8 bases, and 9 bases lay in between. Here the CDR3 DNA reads TGTGCCAGCAGTGGGACATGGGAAAAACTGTTTTTT. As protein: CASSGTWEKLFF.

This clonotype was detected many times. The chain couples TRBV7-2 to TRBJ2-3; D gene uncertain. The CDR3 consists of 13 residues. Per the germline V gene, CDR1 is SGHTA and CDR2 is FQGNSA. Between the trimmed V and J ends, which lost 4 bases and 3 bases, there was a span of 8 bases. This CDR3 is CASSYTATDTQYF. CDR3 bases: TGTGCCAGCAGCTACACTGCAACAGATACGCAGTATTTT.

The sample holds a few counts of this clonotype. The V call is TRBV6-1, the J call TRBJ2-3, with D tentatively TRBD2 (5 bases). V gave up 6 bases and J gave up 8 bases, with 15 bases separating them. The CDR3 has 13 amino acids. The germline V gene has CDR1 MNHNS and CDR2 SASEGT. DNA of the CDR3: TGTGCCAGCAGCCCCAAACTAGGCGGTACGCAGTATTTT. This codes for CASSPKLGGTQYF.

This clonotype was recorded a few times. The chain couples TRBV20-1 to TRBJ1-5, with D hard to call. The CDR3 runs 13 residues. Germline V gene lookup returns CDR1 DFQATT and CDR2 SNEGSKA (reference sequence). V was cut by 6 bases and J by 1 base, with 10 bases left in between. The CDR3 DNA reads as TGCAGTGCCCAGGAGGTCAGCAATCAGCCCCAGCATTTT. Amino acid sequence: CSAQEVSNQPQHF.

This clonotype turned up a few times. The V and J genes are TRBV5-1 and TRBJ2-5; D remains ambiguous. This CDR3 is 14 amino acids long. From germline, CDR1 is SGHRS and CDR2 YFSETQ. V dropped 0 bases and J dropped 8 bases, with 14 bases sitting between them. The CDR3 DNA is TGCGCCAGCAGCTTGGAAGCGCAGGCCTCAACCCAGTACTTC. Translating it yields CASSLEAQASTQYF.

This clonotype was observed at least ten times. CDR3 amino acids: CATIRSQVRQPQHF. As DNA, the CDR3 is TGTGCCACTATAAGATCCCAGGTTCGGCAGCCCCAGCATTTT. The chain employs TRBV28 and TRBJ1-5, with D uncertain. Germline V lookup: CDR1 MDHEN, CDR2 SYDVKM. Trimming pared 10 bases from V and 7 bases from J, leaving 20 bases between. The length of the CDR3 is 14 residues.